Below, one TCR beta chain is given with its context. Its antigen is currently unknown. CDR3 length: 18 amino acids. The V and J ends lost 3 bases and 0 bases, in that order; junction bases with no gene match: 9. CDR1 is SEHNR, CDR2 FQNEAQ, per germline (reference sequence). Positive CCR7 selection of CD45RO-negative cells yielded the naive CD8 cells, and terminally differentiated effector memory CD45RA+ cells were excluded. Caucasian adults living in Nashville, Tennessee, provided all samples. These data belong to a study of shared clonotypes between healthy human individuals. Study-level results: The genetic and exposure-history diversity represented was limited by few donors.

Repertoires were generated with immunoSEQ multiplex PCR, while TCRdb's copy carries only in-frame clones and drops some. The table has about 2.1 million clones, just over 90% seen once; the top ten hold approximately 1.6%. V is TRBV7-9 and J is TRBJ1-5; the match to TRBD1 covers 9 bases. The sample consisted of naive CD8+ T cells from PBMCs. This sequence was found in a man aged 18 to 30 in good health. Some clones in this sample may be carry-over from other donors' samples. Here the CDR3 reads CASSLDGTGIISNQPQHF. For the CDR3, the DNA is TGTGCCAGCAGCTTGGATGGGACAGGGATTATTAGCAATCAGCCCCAGCATTTT.